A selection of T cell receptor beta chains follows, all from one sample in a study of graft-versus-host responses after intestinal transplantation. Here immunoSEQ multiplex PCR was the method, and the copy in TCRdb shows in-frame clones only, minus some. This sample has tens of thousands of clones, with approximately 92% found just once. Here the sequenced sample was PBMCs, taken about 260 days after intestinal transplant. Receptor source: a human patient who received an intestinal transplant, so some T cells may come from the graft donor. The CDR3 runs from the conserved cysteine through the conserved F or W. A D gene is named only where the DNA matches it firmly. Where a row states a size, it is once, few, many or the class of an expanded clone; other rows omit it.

cdr3_nt: TGTGCCAGCAGCTTAATGACGGGCTCCTACAATGAGCAGTTCTTC
cdr3_aa: CASSLMTGSYNEQFF
v_call: TRBV7-3
j_call: TRBJ2-1
clone_size: once
d_call: NA

cdr3_nt: TGTGCCAGCAGCTTGGGACTAGCGGCTCCCACCGGGGAGCTGTTTTTT
cdr3_aa: CASSLGLAAPTGELFF
v_call: TRBV7-8
j_call: TRBJ2-2
clone_size: NA
d_call: TRBD2

cdr3_nt: TGTGCCAGCAGCCAAGATCAAGATCCGAATTACGAGCAGTTCTTC
cdr3_aa: CASSQDQDPNYEQFF
v_call: TRBV4-2
j_call: TRBJ2-1
clone_size: NA
d_call: NA

cdr3_nt: TGTGCCAGCAGTCTCGGACCGGCCGGGGAGCTGTTTTTT
cdr3_aa: CASSLGPAGELFF
v_call: TRBV27
j_call: TRBJ2-2
clone_size: NA
d_call: NA

cdr3_nt: TGTGCCTGGGGACAGGGGTCCTACAATGAGCAGTTCTTC
cdr3_aa: CAWGQGSYNEQFF
v_call: TRBV30
j_call: TRBJ2-1
clone_size: NA
d_call: TRBD1

cdr3_nt: TGTGCCAGCAGTTTGGGGGGTTCCTACGAGCAGTACTTC
cdr3_aa: CASSLGGSYEQYF
v_call: TRBV28
j_call: TRBJ2-7
clone_size: NA
d_call: NA

cdr3_nt: TGCGCCAGCAGCCCGAGTACCGGACTAGCGGTTAGCACAGATACGCAGTATTTT
cdr3_aa: CASSPSTGLAVSTDTQYF
v_call: TRBV5-1
j_call: TRBJ2-3
clone_size: NA
d_call: TRBD2

cdr3_nt: TGTGCCAGCAGGGAACTAGCGGGTAACACCGGGGAGCTGTTTTTT
cdr3_aa: CASRELAGNTGELFF
v_call: TRBV2
j_call: TRBJ2-2
clone_size: NA
d_call: TRBD2

cdr3_nt: TGTGCCAGCAGGACGGACTTGAGCTCCTACGAGCAGTACTTC
cdr3_aa: CASRTDLSSYEQYF
v_call: TRBV7-2
j_call: TRBJ2-7
clone_size: NA
d_call: NA

cdr3_nt: TGCGCCAGCAGCCCTGGACAGGGCGACGGAAACACCATATATTTT
cdr3_aa: CASSPGQGDGNTIYF
v_call: TRBV5-1
j_call: TRBJ1-3
clone_size: once
d_call: TRBD1

cdr3_nt: TGTGCCAGCAGCGTAGTGGACTCAGAGACCCAGTACTTC
cdr3_aa: CASSVVDSETQYF
v_call: TRBV9
j_call: TRBJ2-5
clone_size: NA
d_call: NA

cdr3_nt: TGCGCCAGCCAGCAGGAGGGGTATCAGTATTTT
cdr3_aa: CASQQEGYQYF
v_call: TRBV5-1
j_call: TRBJ2-3
clone_size: NA
d_call: NA

cdr3_nt: TGTGCCAGTTGGAGTGCTGAAGCTTTCTTT
cdr3_aa: CASWSAEAFF
v_call: TRBV19
j_call: TRBJ1-1
clone_size: NA
d_call: NA

cdr3_nt: TGTGCCAGCAGTTTTACCGGGACTAGCGGAATCAATGAGCAGTTCTTC
cdr3_aa: CASSFTGTSGINEQFF
v_call: TRBV28
j_call: TRBJ2-1
clone_size: NA
d_call: TRBD2

cdr3_nt: TGTGCCAGCAGCTTGCAGGGTGGCACTGAAGCTTTCTTT
cdr3_aa: CASSLQGGTEAFF
v_call: TRBV7-3
j_call: TRBJ1-1
clone_size: NA
d_call: NA

cdr3_nt: TGTGCCAGCAGTGGATGGGAGAGTACTCACGAGCAGTACTTC
cdr3_aa: CASSGWESTHEQYF
v_call: TRBV25-1
j_call: TRBJ2-7
clone_size: NA
d_call: NA

cdr3_nt: TGTGCCAGCAGTGAAAGGGCGGGAAAGGCGAATGAGCAGTTCTTC
cdr3_aa: CASSERAGKANEQFF
v_call: TRBV2
j_call: TRBJ2-1
clone_size: NA
d_call: NA

cdr3_nt: TGTGCCAGCAGTTACTCCGGGACAGTCAATGAGCAGTTCTTC
cdr3_aa: CASSYSGTVNEQFF
v_call: TRBV6-6
j_call: TRBJ2-1
clone_size: NA
d_call: TRBD1

cdr3_nt: TGTGCCAGCAGCCCGGCGGGTAACAGGGGGTACCAAGAGACCCAGTACTTC
cdr3_aa: CASSPAGNRGYQETQYF
v_call: TRBV9
j_call: TRBJ2-5
clone_size: NA
d_call: TRBD1

cdr3_nt: TGTGCCAGCAGTGAAGCGCCGGACTGGGTTTTGGAAAATTTCAGCTCCTACAATGAGCAGTTCTTC
cdr3_aa: CASSEAPDWVLENFSSYNEQFF
v_call: TRBV6-1
j_call: TRBJ2-1
clone_size: NA
d_call: NA

cdr3_nt: TGTGCCAGCAACAAGGGGGCCCCATCCTACGAGCAGTACTTC
cdr3_aa: CASNKGAPSYEQYF
v_call: TRBV5-4
j_call: TRBJ2-7
clone_size: NA
d_call: TRBD1

cdr3_nt: TGTGCCAGCAGCTCGCAGGGGGGGGTCTACAATGAGCAGTTCTTC
cdr3_aa: CASSSQGGVYNEQFF
v_call: TRBV11-3
j_call: TRBJ2-1
clone_size: NA
d_call: NA

cdr3_nt: TGTGCCAGCCTGCAGGGAGAGGGGGCAAACACAGATACGCAGTATTTT
cdr3_aa: CASLQGEGANTDTQYF
v_call: TRBV27
j_call: TRBJ2-3
clone_size: NA
d_call: TRBD1

cdr3_nt: TGTGCCAGCAGTTTATGGGGAAGCAATCAGCCCCAGCATTTT
cdr3_aa: CASSLWGSNQPQHF
v_call: TRBV27
j_call: TRBJ1-5
clone_size: NA
d_call: NA